A selection of T cell receptor beta chains follows, all from one sample in a study of cytomegalovirus exposure and HLA in healthy donors. The protocol was immunoSEQ multiplex PCR, while the TCRdb copy is restricted to in-frame clones and leaves out a portion. The sample shows about 130,000 clones, less than 85% of them seen only once. Input material: PBMCs. The source of these receptors is a young man in good health and CMV-seropositive. The CDR3 runs from the conserved cysteine through the conserved F or W. The order of the fields is clone size, D gene, V gene, J gene, CDR3 protein, CDR3 DNA. A D gene is named only where the DNA matches it firmly. Clone size is shown for a subset of rows, as once, few, many or a class of expanded clone.

clone size: .
D gene: .
V gene: TRBV7-9
J gene: TRBJ1-3
CDR3 protein: CASSFSGNTIYF
CDR3 DNA: TGTGCCAGCAGCTTCAGCGGGAACACCATATATTTT

clone size: .
D gene: TRBD1
V gene: TRBV6-6
J gene: TRBJ2-7
CDR3 protein: CASSYRGQDDEQYF
CDR3 DNA: TGTGCCAGCAGTTACCGCGGACAGGACGACGAGCAGTACTTC

clone size: .
D gene: .
V gene: TRBV9
J gene: TRBJ2-7
CDR3 protein: CASSPRGSESYEQYF
CDR3 DNA: TGTGCCAGCAGCCCAAGGGGGTCAGAGTCCTACGAGCAGTACTTC

clone size: few
D gene: TRBD1
V gene: TRBV7-9
J gene: TRBJ2-6
CDR3 protein: CASSLQGAGANVLTF
CDR3 DNA: TGTGCCAGCAGCCTTCAGGGGGCTGGGGCCAACGTCCTGACTTTC

clone size: few
D gene: TRBD1
V gene: TRBV4-2
J gene: TRBJ1-5
CDR3 protein: CASSQDSQGAGNQPQHF
CDR3 DNA: TGTGCCAGCAGCCAAGACTCACAGGGGGCGGGCAATCAGCCCCAGCATTTT

clone size: .
D gene: TRBD1
V gene: TRBV7-4
J gene: TRBJ2-7
CDR3 protein: CASSLEGQGYEQYF
CDR3 DNA: TGTGCCAGCAGCTTAGAGGGACAGGGGTACGAGCAGTACTTC

clone size: .
D gene: .
V gene: TRBV28
J gene: TRBJ2-1
CDR3 protein: CASSLTDTSEQFF
CDR3 DNA: TGTGCCAGCAGTTTAACTGACACGAGTGAGCAGTTCTTC

clone size: .
D gene: .
V gene: TRBV5-6
J gene: TRBJ1-5
CDR3 protein: CASSLAGGSNQPQHF
CDR3 DNA: TGTGCCAGCAGCTTGGCCGGGGGGAGCAATCAGCCCCAGCATTTT

clone size: .
D gene: TRBD2
V gene: TRBV6-4
J gene: TRBJ2-5
CDR3 protein: CASLGDYGRTETQYF
CDR3 DNA: TGTGCCAGCCTGGGGGACTACGGGAGGACAGAGACCCAGTACTTC

clone size: .
D gene: TRBD2
V gene: TRBV4-2
J gene: TRBJ2-7
CDR3 protein: CASSQGLAGGPLGEQYF
CDR3 DNA: TGTGCCAGCAGCCAAGGGCTAGCGGGAGGGCCCCTCGGCGAGCAGTACTTC

clone size: .
D gene: TRBD1
V gene: TRBV5-1
J gene: TRBJ2-3
CDR3 protein: CASASPAGTGDTDTQYF
CDR3 DNA: TGCGCCAGCGCGAGCCCGGCCGGGACAGGGGACACAGATACGCAGTATTTT

clone size: .
D gene: .
V gene: TRBV2
J gene: TRBJ2-5
CDR3 protein: CASSEKEGATETQYF
CDR3 DNA: TGTGCCAGCAGTGAGAAGGAGGGAGCGACAGAGACCCAGTACTTC

clone size: .
D gene: .
V gene: TRBV27
J gene: TRBJ1-2
CDR3 protein: CASSATGFSGYTF
CDR3 DNA: TGTGCCAGCAGTGCGACAGGTTTTTCTGGCTACACCTTC

clone size: few
D gene: .
V gene: TRBV5-4
J gene: TRBJ1-6
CDR3 protein: CASSLAGAGNSPLHF
CDR3 DNA: TGTGCCAGCAGCTTGGCAGGGGCAGGTAATTCACCCCTCCACTTT

clone size: .
D gene: .
V gene: TRBV19
J gene: TRBJ2-1
CDR3 protein: CASSIGTAIYNEQFF
CDR3 DNA: TGTGCCAGTAGTATAGGGACAGCTATCTACAATGAGCAGTTCTTC

clone size: few
D gene: .
V gene: TRBV28
J gene: TRBJ2-3
CDR3 protein: CASTKQGRTDTQYF
CDR3 DNA: TGTGCCAGCACTAAACAGGGGAGGACAGATACGCAGTATTTT

clone size: .
D gene: .
V gene: TRBV7-9
J gene: TRBJ1-4
CDR3 protein: CASSLALGTFEKLFF
CDR3 DNA: TGTGCCAGCAGCTTAGCGCTTGGCACATTTGAAAAACTGTTTTTT

clone size: .
D gene: TRBD2
V gene: TRBV6-4
J gene: TRBJ2-7
CDR3 protein: CASSQNGLAGYEQYF
CDR3 DNA: TGTGCCAGCAGCCAAAACGGACTAGCGGGCTACGAGCAGTACTTC

clone size: once
D gene: TRBD1
V gene: TRBV5-8
J gene: TRBJ2-1
CDR3 protein: CASSRLGQGVYNEQFF
CDR3 DNA: TGTGCCAGCAGTCGACTCGGACAGGGGGTCTACAATGAGCAGTTCTTC

clone size: .
D gene: TRBD1
V gene: TRBV5-1
J gene: TRBJ2-3
CDR3 protein: CASRTEQGARTDTQYF
CDR3 DNA: TGCGCCAGCAGAACTGAACAGGGGGCGAGGACCGATACGCAGTATTTT

clone size: few
D gene: TRBD1
V gene: TRBV2
J gene: TRBJ2-5
CDR3 protein: CATPGTGLQETQYF
CDR3 DNA: TGTGCCACTCCGGGGACAGGGTTACAAGAGACCCAGTACTTC

clone size: .
D gene: .
V gene: TRBV2
J gene: TRBJ1-2
CDR3 protein: CASHERAREVNGYTF
CDR3 DNA: TGTGCCAGCCACGAGAGGGCCCGCGAGGTGAATGGCTACACCTTC

clone size: few
D gene: .
V gene: TRBV5-1
J gene: TRBJ2-3
CDR3 protein: CASSPLVYTDTQYF
CDR3 DNA: TGCGCCAGCAGCCCTCTGGTCTACACAGATACGCAGTATTTT

clone size: .
D gene: .
V gene: TRBV14
J gene: TRBJ2-7
CDR3 protein: CASSQVVHEQYF
CDR3 DNA: TGTGCCAGCAGCCAAGTCGTCCACGAGCAGTACTTC

clone size: .
D gene: .
V gene: TRBV29-1
J gene: TRBJ1-3
CDR3 protein: CSVSTASGNTIYF
CDR3 DNA: TGCAGCGTTTCGACAGCCTCTGGAAACACCATATATTTT

clone size: .
D gene: .
V gene: TRBV5-1
J gene: TRBJ2-7
CDR3 protein: CASSGATGRTYEQYF
CDR3 DNA: TGCGCCAGCAGCGGGGCGACAGGGAGGACCTACGAGCAGTACTTC

clone size: few
D gene: .
V gene: TRBV15
J gene: TRBJ2-7
CDR3 protein: CATSRFLETRTYEQYF
CDR3 DNA: TGTGCCACAAGTAGGTTTCTAGAGACTAGGACCTACGAGCAGTACTTC

clone size: .
D gene: TRBD1
V gene: TRBV6-5
J gene: TRBJ2-7
CDR3 protein: CASSYSGGTGAYEQYF
CDR3 DNA: TGTGCCAGCAGTTACTCCGGCGGGACAGGGGCTTACGAGCAGTACTTC

clone size: .
D gene: .
V gene: TRBV7-9
J gene: TRBJ1-1
CDR3 protein: CASSIGGTEAFF
CDR3 DNA: TGTGCCAGCAGCATCGGGGGCACTGAAGCTTTCTTT

clone size: .
D gene: .
V gene: TRBV20-1
J gene: TRBJ1-1
CDR3 protein: CSAHDRLEAFF
CDR3 DNA: TGCAGTGCACACGACAGGCTTGAAGCTTTCTTT

clone size: .
D gene: .
V gene: TRBV5-1
J gene: TRBJ1-4
CDR3 protein: CASSLGGNSEKLFF
CDR3 DNA: TGCGCCAGCAGCTTGGGGGGCAACAGTGAAAAACTGTTTTTT

clone size: .
D gene: TRBD1
V gene: TRBV7-8
J gene: TRBJ1-2
CDR3 protein: CASSSTTNRGKYGYTF
CDR3 DNA: TGTGCCAGCAGCTCCACAACCAACAGGGGAAAGTATGGCTACACCTTC

clone size: .
D gene: TRBD2
V gene: TRBV9
J gene: TRBJ2-3
CDR3 protein: CASSPTSVSTDTQYF
CDR3 DNA: TGTGCCAGCAGCCCAACTAGCGTCAGCACAGATACGCAGTATTTT

clone size: .
D gene: .
V gene: TRBV7-3
J gene: TRBJ2-7
CDR3 protein: CASSPYPSGLYEQYF
CDR3 DNA: TGTGCCAGCAGCCCCTACCCCTCAGGGCTTTACGAGCAGTACTTC

clone size: .
D gene: .
V gene: TRBV7-9
J gene: TRBJ1-2
CDR3 protein: CASSSGRGMGGNYGYTF
CDR3 DNA: TGTGCCAGCAGCTCGGGACGGGGAATGGGGGGTAACTATGGCTACACCTTC

clone size: .
D gene: .
V gene: TRBV27
J gene: TRBJ1-5
CDR3 protein: CASSLSRRTSLNQPQHF
CDR3 DNA: TGTGCCAGCAGTTTAAGTCGTAGAACCTCACTAAATCAGCCCCAGCATTTT

clone size: .
D gene: TRBD1
V gene: TRBV4-1
J gene: TRBJ2-1
CDR3 protein: CASSGRDSRSYNEQFF
CDR3 DNA: TGCGCCAGCAGCGGCAGGGACAGCCGCTCCTACAATGAGCAGTTCTTC

clone size: .
D gene: .
V gene: TRBV9
J gene: TRBJ2-1
CDR3 protein: CASSVGLVSYNEQFF
CDR3 DNA: TGTGCCAGCAGCGTAGGACTAGTATCCTACAATGAGCAGTTCTTC